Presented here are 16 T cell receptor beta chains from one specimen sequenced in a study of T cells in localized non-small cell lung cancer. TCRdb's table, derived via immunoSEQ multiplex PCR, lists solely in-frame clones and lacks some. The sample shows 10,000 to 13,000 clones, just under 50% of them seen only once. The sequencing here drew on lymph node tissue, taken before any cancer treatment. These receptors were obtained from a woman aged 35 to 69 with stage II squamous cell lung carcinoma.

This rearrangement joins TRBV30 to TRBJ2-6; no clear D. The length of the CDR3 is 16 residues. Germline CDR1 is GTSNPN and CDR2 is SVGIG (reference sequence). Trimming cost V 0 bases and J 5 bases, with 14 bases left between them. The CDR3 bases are TGTGCCTGGAGTGTTCCCCCTGCCACGCGGGCCAACGTCCTGACTTTC. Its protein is CAWSVPPATRANVLTF.

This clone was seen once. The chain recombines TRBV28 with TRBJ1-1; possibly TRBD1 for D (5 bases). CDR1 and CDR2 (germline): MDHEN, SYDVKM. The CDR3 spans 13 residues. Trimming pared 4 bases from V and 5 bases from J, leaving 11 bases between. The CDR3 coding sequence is TGTGCCAGCAGTTCCCCAGGGTCAACTGAAGCTTTCTTT. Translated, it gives CASSSPGSTEAFF.

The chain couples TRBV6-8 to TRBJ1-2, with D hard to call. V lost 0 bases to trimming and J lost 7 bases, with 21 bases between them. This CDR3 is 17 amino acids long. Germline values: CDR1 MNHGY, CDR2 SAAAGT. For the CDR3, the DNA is TGTGCCAGCAGTTACTCGGCGGGAAGCGGGTATATCGGTGGCTACACCTTC. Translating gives CASSYSAGSGYIGGYTF.

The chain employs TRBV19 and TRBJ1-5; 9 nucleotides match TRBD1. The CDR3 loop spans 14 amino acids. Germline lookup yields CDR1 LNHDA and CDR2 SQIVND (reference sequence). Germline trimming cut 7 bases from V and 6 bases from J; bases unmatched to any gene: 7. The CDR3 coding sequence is TGTGCCAGTACAGGACAGGGGATGGGTCAGCCCCAGCATTTT. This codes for CASTGQGMGQPQHF.

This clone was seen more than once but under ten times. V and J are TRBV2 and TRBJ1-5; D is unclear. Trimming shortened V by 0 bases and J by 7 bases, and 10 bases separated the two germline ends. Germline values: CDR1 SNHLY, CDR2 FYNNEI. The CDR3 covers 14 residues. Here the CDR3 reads CASSEAGRLQPQHF. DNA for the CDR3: TGTGCCAGCAGTGAAGCCGGGCGGCTCCAGCCCCAGCATTTT.

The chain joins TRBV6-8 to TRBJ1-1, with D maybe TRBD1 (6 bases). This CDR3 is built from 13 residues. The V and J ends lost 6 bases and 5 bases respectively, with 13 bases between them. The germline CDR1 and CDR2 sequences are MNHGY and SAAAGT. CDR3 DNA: TGTGCCAGCAGGCAGGGGAGTGGGACTGAAGCTTTCTTT. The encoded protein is CASRQGSGTEAFF.

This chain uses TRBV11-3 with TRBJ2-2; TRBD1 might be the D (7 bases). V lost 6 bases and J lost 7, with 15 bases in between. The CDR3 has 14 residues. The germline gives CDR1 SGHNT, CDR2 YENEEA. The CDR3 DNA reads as TGTGCCAGCAGGCAAACAGGGGAGGTCGGGGAGCTGTTTTTT. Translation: CASRQTGEVGELFF.

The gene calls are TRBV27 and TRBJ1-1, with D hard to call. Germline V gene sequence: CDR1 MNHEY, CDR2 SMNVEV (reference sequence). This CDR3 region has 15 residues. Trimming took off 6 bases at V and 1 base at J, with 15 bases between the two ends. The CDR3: CASSSTPATNTEAFF. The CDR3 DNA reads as TGTGCCAGCAGCTCAACCCCCGCCACGAACACTGAAGCTTTCTTT.

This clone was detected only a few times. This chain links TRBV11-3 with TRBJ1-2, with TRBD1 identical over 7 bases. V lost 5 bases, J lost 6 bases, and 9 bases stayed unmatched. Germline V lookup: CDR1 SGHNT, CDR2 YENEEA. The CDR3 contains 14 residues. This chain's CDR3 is CASSRGTAVHGYTF. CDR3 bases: TGTGCCAGCAGCCGCGGGACAGCGGTACATGGCTACACCTTC.

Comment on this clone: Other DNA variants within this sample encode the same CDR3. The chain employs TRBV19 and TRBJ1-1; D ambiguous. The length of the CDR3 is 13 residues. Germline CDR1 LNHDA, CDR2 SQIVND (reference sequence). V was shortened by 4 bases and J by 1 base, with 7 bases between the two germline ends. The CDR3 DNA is TGTGCCAGTAGTACCCAGAGGAACACTGAAGCTTTCTTT. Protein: CASSTQRNTEAFF.

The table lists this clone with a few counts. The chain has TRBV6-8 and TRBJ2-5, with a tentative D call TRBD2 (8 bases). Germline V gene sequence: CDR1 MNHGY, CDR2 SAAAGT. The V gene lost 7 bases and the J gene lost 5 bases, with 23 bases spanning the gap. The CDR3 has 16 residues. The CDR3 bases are TGTGCCAGCACCGAAGGGACAGCGGGGGCGGGGGAGACCCAGTACTTC. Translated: CASTEGTAGAGETQYF.

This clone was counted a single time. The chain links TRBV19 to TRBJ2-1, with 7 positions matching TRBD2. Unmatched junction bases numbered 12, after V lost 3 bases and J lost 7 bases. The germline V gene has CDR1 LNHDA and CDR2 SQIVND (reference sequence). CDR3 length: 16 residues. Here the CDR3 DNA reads TGTGCCAGTAGTATCCCACACCGGCGGGAGATAAATGAGCAGTTCTTC. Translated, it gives CASSIPHRREINEQFF.

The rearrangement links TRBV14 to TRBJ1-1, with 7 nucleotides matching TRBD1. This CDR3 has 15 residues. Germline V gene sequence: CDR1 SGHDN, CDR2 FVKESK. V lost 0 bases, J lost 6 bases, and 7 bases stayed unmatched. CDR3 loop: CASSQERGLYAEAFF. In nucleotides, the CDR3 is TGTGCCAGCAGCCAAGAAAGGGGGCTATACGCTGAAGCTTTCTTT.

The CDR3 reads CASSSDRDREKNEQFF. CDR3 nucleotides: TGTGCCAGTAGTTCCGACCGGGACAGGGAGAAAAATGAGCAGTTCTTC. The J gene is TRBJ2-1, the V gene TRBV19, with 9 nucleotides matching TRBD1. With V trimmed by 5 bases and J by 7 bases, 12 bases remained unmatched. The germline V gene encodes CDR1 LNHDA and CDR2 SQIVND (reference sequence). The length of the CDR3 is 16 residues.

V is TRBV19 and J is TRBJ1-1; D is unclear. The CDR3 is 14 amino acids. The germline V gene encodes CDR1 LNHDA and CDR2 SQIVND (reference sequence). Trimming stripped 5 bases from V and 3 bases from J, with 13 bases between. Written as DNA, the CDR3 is TGTGCCAGTAGTCGCTGGAGTAGGGACACTGAAGCTTTCTTT. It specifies CASSRWSRDTEAFF.

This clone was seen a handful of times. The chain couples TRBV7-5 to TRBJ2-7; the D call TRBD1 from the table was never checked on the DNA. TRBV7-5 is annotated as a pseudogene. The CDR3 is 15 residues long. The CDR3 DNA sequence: TGTGCCAGCAGCTTAGAACAGGACCTTTTGAACGAGCAGTACTTC. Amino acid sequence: CASSLEQDLLNEQYF.